Following are 7 T cell receptor beta chains from one sample sequenced in a study of blood T cell repertoires in COVID-19. Generated by immunoSEQ multiplex PCR, the TCRdb table keeps only in-frame clones and is missing some. This repertoire shows under 300,000 clones, roughly nine tenths found once; its top ten account for approximately 12%. Sequencing used peripheral blood. The source of these receptors is a woman aged 25 to 45 with COVID-19, enrolled during active disease.

The chain joins TRBV19 to TRBJ2-1; 8 bases are a match to TRBD1. Germline values: CDR1 LNHDA, CDR2 SQIVND (reference sequence). The length of the CDR3 is 15 residues. V was pared by 10 bases and J by 3 bases, with 11 bases of the junction left unmatched. The CDR3 region has the DNA TGTGCCACAAAAAGGGCAGGGGGCTTCTACAATGAGCAGTTCTTC. Protein: CATKRAGGFYNEQFF.

The CDR3, as DNA: TGCGCCAGCAGCCATCCACAGGGGAGGGAGACCCAGTACTTC. This sequence encodes CASSHPQGRETQYF. This rearrangement joins TRBV4-1 to TRBJ2-5, with D perhaps TRBD1 (7 bases). V was clipped by 3 bases and J by 5 bases, with 13 bases between them. Germline loops: CDR1 MGHRA, CDR2 YSYEKL. This CDR3 contains 14 residues.

Here the CDR3 DNA reads TGCGCCAGCAGCTTGTCCGGGGGGTGGTACGAGCAGTACTTC. Its translation is CASSLSGGWYEQYF. This chain joins TRBV5-1 and TRBJ2-7, with 7 nucleotides matching TRBD2. The CDR3 loop spans 14 amino acids. Trimming at V came to 1 base and at J to 4 bases, leaving 5 bases not matched to a gene. Germline values: CDR1 SGHRS, CDR2 YFSETQ.

The CDR3 DNA is TGCGCCAGCAGTACGGACAGGGTAACTGAAGCTTTCTTT. It yields the protein CASSTDRVTEAFF. The rearrangement links TRBV10-2 to TRBJ1-1, with TRBD1 matching 8 bases. The CDR3 extends over 13 amino acids. V trimming: 5 bases; J trimming: 5 bases; junction bases outside the gene matches: 4. Germline CDR1 is WSHSY and CDR2 is SAAADI.

As for this clone: At the DNA level, this CDR3 is encoded by other sequences in the same sample as well. The chain recombines TRBV5-1 with TRBJ2-7; tentatively, D is TRBD1 (6 bases). V was trimmed by 3 bases and J by 3 bases, leaving 7 bases between them. Germline V lookup: CDR1 SGHRS, CDR2 YFSETQ. There are 12 residues in the CDR3. The CDR3 is CASSSQGYEQYF. The DNA for the CDR3 is TGCGCCAGCAGCTCACAGGGCTACGAGCAGTACTTC.

Notes on this clone: Its ends do not fully match the called genes, so a read error is possible. This chain uses TRBV7-9 with TRBJ2-3, with a weak D call TRBD2 (6 bases). Germline V gene sequence: CDR1 SEHNR, CDR2 FQNEAQ (reference sequence). This CDR3 has 13 amino acids. The CDR3 coding sequence is TGTGCCAGCGGCTTAGCGGCTACAGATACGCAGTATTTT. Protein sequence: CASGLAATDTQYF.

V and J are TRBV29-1 and TRBJ1-1; 9 nucleotides align to TRBD1. The germline V gene encodes CDR1 SQVTM and CDR2 ANQGSEA. The CDR3 is 12 residues long. V lost 6 bases and J lost 4; bases outside the gene matches: 3. CDR3 protein: CSVTGGGTEAFF. Here the CDR3 DNA reads TGCAGCGTCACAGGGGGCGGCACTGAAGCTTTCTTT.